Listed below are T cell receptor beta chains from one sample, sequenced in a study of PD-L1 blockade in urothelial cancer. The assay was immunoSEQ multiplex PCR, and TCRdb's table has in-frame clones only and misses some. The data hold 30,000 to 40,000 clones, with around 85% observed a single time. The material was PBMCs, obtained around atezolizumab (anti-PD-L1) treatment. The receptors were sampled from a man older than 75 with urothelial cancer. CDR3s include the opening cysteine and the closing phenylalanine or tryptophan. The D gene is left open where the match is weak. A row's size may be missing; if present it is once, few, many or a size class.

abundance | j_gene | v_gene | d_gene | CDR3aa | CDR3nt
. | TRBJ2-5 | TRBV15 | TRBD2 | CATSRAAGGGQETQYF | TGTGCCACCAGCAGAGCAGCGGGAGGGGGTCAAGAGACCCAGTACTTC
. | TRBJ1-2 | TRBV30 | . | CAWTGDYGYTF | TGTGCCTGGACAGGGGACTATGGCTACACCTTC
. | TRBJ2-1 | TRBV9 | . | CASSVWTNHNEQFF | TGTGCCAGCAGCGTATGGACTAACCACAATGAGCAGTTCTTC
. | TRBJ2-7 | TRBV19 | TRBD2 | CASRTSGGPPDEQYF | TGTGCCAGTCGTACTAGCGGGGGCCCACCAGACGAGCAGTACTTC
. | TRBJ1-2 | TRBV11-2 | TRBD1 | CASSPTGAIYGYTF | TGTGCCAGCAGCCCGACAGGGGCCATCTATGGCTACACCTTC
. | TRBJ1-3 | TRBV18 | . | CASPRSGSSGNTIYF | TGTGCCAGCCCGCGCTCGGGGTCCTCTGGAAACACCATATATTTT
few | TRBJ2-1 | TRBV5-1 | . | CASSLAPSGDEQFF | TGCGCCAGCAGCTTGGCTCCTAGTGGCGATGAGCAGTTCTTC
. | TRBJ2-3 | TRBV20-1 | . | CSAYATDTQYF | TGCAGTGCCTACGCCACAGATACGCAGTATTTT
. | TRBJ1-1 | TRBV4-3 | . | CASSQEGLTEAFF | TGCGCCAGCAGCCAAGAGGGGCTCACTGAAGCTTTCTTT
once | TRBJ2-1 | TRBV30 | . | CAWSLNTFRVSSYNEQFF | TGTGCCTGGAGTTTAAATACCTTCAGGGTCAGCTCCTACAATGAGCAGTTCTTC
. | TRBJ1-5 | TRBV7-2 | . | CASSLEQDDQPQHF | TGTGCCAGCAGCTTAGAACAGGACGATCAGCCCCAGCATTTT
few | TRBJ2-1 | TRBV4-1 | TRBD2 | CASSQLSGRLDNEQFF | TGCGCCAGCAGCCAACTGAGCGGGAGGCTCGACAATGAGCAGTTCTTC
. | TRBJ1-4 | TRBV28 | TRBD1 | CASSSPGGQEKLFF | TGTGCCAGCAGCTCTCCAGGGGGCCAAGAAAAACTGTTTTTT
. | TRBJ1-1 | TRBV10-3 | TRBD1 | CASQGQTMNTEAFF | TGTGCCAGCCAGGGACAGACGATGAACACTGAAGCTTTCTTT
. | TRBJ2-1 | TRBV11-2 | TRBD1 | CASREQGANEQFF | TGTGCCAGCCGGGAACAGGGGGCTAATGAGCAGTTCTTC
. | TRBJ1-1 | TRBV11-2 | . | CASSTFRENTEAFF | TGTGCCAGCAGCACCTTCAGGGAGAACACTGAAGCTTTCTTT
. | TRBJ1-5 | TRBV2 | . | CASSEAEGINQPQHF | TGTGCCAGCAGTGAAGCGGAGGGAATCAATCAGCCCCAGCATTTT
. | TRBJ2-2 | TRBV14 | . | CASSAVNTGELFF | TGTGCCAGCAGCGCGGTGAACACCGGGGAGCTGTTTTTT
. | TRBJ1-4 | TRBV4-3 | . | CASSPAGRGLANEKLFF | TGCGCCAGCAGCCCGGCGGGCAGGGGTCTAGCTAATGAAAAACTGTTTTTT
. | TRBJ2-3 | TRBV5-1 | TRBD2 | CASSSTTSGRAADTQYF | TGCGCCAGCAGCTCCACTACTAGCGGGAGGGCCGCAGATACGCAGTATTTT
few | TRBJ1-1 | TRBV4-3 | . | CASSPGLGTEAFF | TGCGCCAGCAGCCCAGGGTTGGGCACTGAAGCTTTCTTT
. | TRBJ1-1 | TRBV10-3 | . | CAISELSDTEAFF | TGTGCCATCAGTGAGTTATCAGACACTGAAGCTTTCTTT
. | TRBJ1-1 | TRBV5-1 | . | CASRFRQDTEAFF | TGCGCCAGCAGGTTCAGACAAGACACTGAAGCTTTCTTT
. | TRBJ2-3 | TRBV27 | . | CASSFDGRGTDTQYF | TGTGCCAGCAGTTTCGACGGCAGGGGCACAGATACGCAGTATTTT
. | TRBJ2-5 | TRBV2 | TRBD2 | CASTFSASGEETQYF | TGTGCCAGCACCTTCTCGGCTAGCGGGGAGGAGACCCAGTACTTC
. | TRBJ2-3 | TRBV5-4 | . | CASRAALNTDTQYF | TGTGCCAGCAGAGCCGCCCTTAACACAGATACGCAGTATTTT
. | TRBJ1-2 | TRBV7-9 | . | CASSLNTGINYGYTF | TGTGCCAGCAGCTTAAACACAGGGATTAACTATGGCTACACCTTC
. | TRBJ2-4 | TRBV5-6 | TRBD1 | CASSPTGTGNIQYF | TGTGCCAGCAGCCCGACAGGGACGGGGAACATTCAGTACTTC
. | TRBJ2-4 | TRBV6-6 | TRBD1 | CASSLVTGDIQYF | TGTGCCAGCAGTTTAGTGACAGGGGACATTCAGTACTTC
. | TRBJ1-5 | TRBV6-1 | . | CASTGGIHNQPQHF | TGTGCCAGCACCGGAGGAATACACAATCAGCCCCAGCATTTT
. | TRBJ1-5 | TRBV7-2 | . | CASSLHAGAGQPQHF | TGTGCCAGCAGTCTCCATGCGGGGGCGGGTCAGCCCCAGCATTTT
. | TRBJ2-2 | TRBV5-1 | . | CASSFELSATGELFF | TGCGCCAGCAGCTTTGAGCTGTCCGCCACCGGGGAGCTGTTTTTT
. | TRBJ1-2 | TRBV19 | . | CASSIGPSGTGTNYGYTF | TGTGCCAGTAGTATAGGCCCATCTGGCACAGGGACTAACTATGGCTACACCTTC
. | TRBJ2-1 | TRBV6-1 | . | CASRRTDSYNEQFF | TGTGCCAGCAGAAGGACTGACTCCTACAATGAGCAGTTCTTC
few | TRBJ1-4 | TRBV27 | TRBD1 | CASRTTQGARSEKLFF | TGTGCCAGCAGAACCACCCAGGGGGCCAGGAGTGAAAAACTGTTTTTT
. | TRBJ1-1 | TRBV6-5 | . | CASSYSRGTEAFF | TGTGCCAGCAGTTACTCCCGGGGCACTGAAGCTTTCTTT
. | TRBJ1-5 | TRBV23-1 | TRBD1 | CASSRETGGGNQPQHF | TGCGCCAGCAGTCGGGAGACAGGGGGAGGCAATCAGCCCCAGCATTTT
. | TRBJ2-3 | TRBV6-6 | . | CASSYGGGAGDTQYF | TGTGCCAGCAGTTATGGAGGGGGCGCGGGAGATACGCAGTATTTT
. | TRBJ1-5 | TRBV27 | . | CASSSGTTYNQPQHF | TGTGCCAGCAGCTCAGGAACCACTTACAATCAGCCCCAGCATTTT
. | TRBJ2-7 | TRBV5-6 | TRBD1 | CASSLEGQGVGIYEQYF | TGTGCCAGCAGCTTGGAGGGACAGGGAGTCGGTATCTACGAGCAGTACTTC
. | TRBJ2-7 | TRBV5-6 | TRBD2 | CASSAGLARTYEQYF | TGTGCCAGCAGCGCAGGACTAGCCAGGACCTACGAGCAGTACTTC
once | TRBJ2-1 | TRBV7-9 | TRBD2 | CASSFGLAGGLIDEQFF | TGTGCCAGCAGCTTCGGTCTGGCGGGAGGGCTTATCGATGAGCAGTTCTTC
. | TRBJ1-1 | TRBV27 | TRBD1 | CASGQALNTEAFF | TGTGCCAGTGGACAGGCGCTGAACACTGAAGCTTTCTTT
. | TRBJ2-4 | TRBV7-2 | . | CASSLARNIQYF | TGTGCCAGCAGCTTAGCCAGAAACATTCAGTACTTC
. | TRBJ2-5 | TRBV7-9 | TRBD2 | CASSRRTSGVETQYF | TGTGCCAGCAGCCGCCGGACTAGCGGGGTTGAGACCCAGTACTTC
. | TRBJ1-2 | TRBV11-2 | . | CASSLDTLTGRGYTF | TGTGCCAGCAGCTTAGATACACTGACAGGACGTGGCTACACCTTC
. | TRBJ2-7 | TRBV7-6 | . | CASSSPSWPEQYF | TGTGCCAGCAGCTCACCCTCCTGGCCCGAGCAGTACTTC
. | TRBJ2-3 | TRBV7-9 | . | CASSLRDIPRTDTQYF | TGTGCCAGCAGCTTACGGGACATACCCCGCACAGATACGCAGTATTTT
. | TRBJ1-5 | TRBV7-2 | . | CASSLASTGRDQPQHF | TGTGCCAGCAGCTTAGCGTCTACGGGGAGGGATCAGCCCCAGCATTTT
once | TRBJ1-2 | TRBV28 | . | CASSLGAGNYGYTF | TGTGCCAGCAGTTTAGGGGCAGGGAACTATGGCTACACCTTC
. | TRBJ2-5 | TRBV15 | TRBD2 | CATSRGGLAGAETQYF | TGTGCCACCAGCAGAGGGGGACTAGCGGGAGCAGAGACCCAGTACTTC
. | TRBJ2-7 | TRBV27 | . | CASSRSERSYEQYF | TGTGCCAGCAGCCGAAGCGAGCGGTCCTACGAGCAGTACTTC